This entry lists 22 T cell receptor beta chains sequenced from one sample in a study of Graves' ophthalmopathy and Graves' hyperthyroidism. TCR beta CDR3 regions were amplified from RNA transcripts. A first-round RT-PCR used HTBI primers, followed by a second-round multiplex PCR. TCRdb recomputed calls from the multiplex PCR reads with MiXCR, one row per CDR3 protein. The table has 200,000 to 300,000 distinct CDR3 sequences, around 42% seen once. Sequenced material: peripheral blood. The receptors stem from an adult man with Graves' ophthalmopathy.

This clonotype was picked up a small number of times. V usage is TRBV7-8 and J usage is TRBJ2-7, with TRBD1 as a possible D gene (5 bases). The CDR3 has 15 amino acids. Per the germline V gene, CDR1 is SGHVS and CDR2 is FQNEAQ. V was clipped by 6 bases and J by 4 bases, with 19 bases between them. Here the CDR3 reads CASSVRGRGAYEQYF. CDR3 sequence (DNA): TGTGCCAGCAGTGTACGCGGTCGTGGGGCTTACGAGCAGTACTTC.

This chain connects TRBV9 to TRBJ1-1; no firm D call. The CDR3 sequence is 11 residues long. Looked up from germline, CDR1 is SGDLS and CDR2 is YYNGEE. V dropped 3 bases and J dropped 7 bases, with 7 bases sitting between them. The CDR3: CASSGSDEAFF. The CDR3 region has the DNA TGTGCCAGCAGCGGAAGTGATGAAGCTTTCTTT.

The chain recombines TRBV15 with TRBJ1-1; no clear D gene. The germline V gene has CDR1 LNHNV and CDR2 YYDKDF (reference sequence). Trimming pared 7 bases from V and 0 bases from J, leaving 9 bases between. CDR3 size: 13 residues. The CDR3 here is CATKEDLNTEAFF. As DNA, the CDR3 is TGTGCCACCAAAGAGGATTTGAACACTGAAGCTTTCTTT.

Turning to this clonotype: Germline is not matched at one junction end, which may reflect a read error. CDR3 DNA sequence: TGTGCCAGCAGTTACTCCGTGGGATCGGGCGGGGAGCTGTTTTTT. It is translated as CASSYSVGSGGELFF. The chain carries TRBV10-3 and TRBJ2-2; D is uncertain. The germline V gene encodes CDR1 ENHRY and CDR2 SYGVKD. The CDR3 is 15 amino acids.

Details on this clonotype: A much larger clone lies a single base off, so this may be a read error. Since no conserved phenylalanine or tryptophan closes the CDR3, a read error is the likely cause. V usage is TRBV25-1 and J usage is TRBJ2-7; D uncertain. The length of the CDR3 is 12 residues. V lost 3 bases and J lost 4, with 7 bases in between. Germline CDR1 MGHDK, CDR2 SYGVNS. Here the CDR3 reads CASSDGRYEQYS. Written as DNA, the CDR3 is TGTGCCAGCAGTGACGGTAGGTACGAGCAGTACTCC.

This chain joins TRBV20-1 and TRBJ1-5; no reliable D call. Germline CDR1 DFQATT, CDR2 SNEGSKA (reference sequence). Trimming removed 6 bases from V and 2 bases from J, with 14 bases in between. This CDR3 is 14 amino acids long. This CDR3 reads CSAKEPKGNQPQHF. The CDR3 nucleotides read TGCAGTGCCAAGGAGCCGAAGGGCAATCAGCCCCAGCATTTT.

CDR3 sequence reads: CATSGQGGYGYTF. For the CDR3, the DNA is TGCGCCACGTCCGGACAGGGGGGCTATGGCTACACCTTC. The chain recombines TRBV10-2 with TRBJ1-2; 10 bases map to TRBD1. CDR1 WSHSY and CDR2 SAAADI come from the germline V gene. With 10 bases clipped from V and 4 bases from J, the junction kept 6 bases outside the gene matches. The CDR3 consists of 13 residues.

This chain connects TRBV19 to TRBJ2-5, with 10 bases matching TRBD2. V was pared by 8 bases and J by 4 bases, with 13 bases of the junction left unmatched. Per the germline V gene, CDR1 is LNHDA and CDR2 is SQIVND (reference sequence). This CDR3 contains 16 residues. In DNA form, the CDR3 reads TGTGCCAGTTCGATTGGGGCTAGCGGGAGAGGAGAGACCCAGTACTTC. It translates to CASSIGASGRGETQYF. Variable domain in full (rest from reference TRBV19 and TRBJ2-5): DGGITQSPKYLFRKEGQNVTLSCEQNLNHDAMYWYRQDPGQGLRLIYYSQIVNDFQKGDIAEGYSVSREKKESFPLTVTSAQKNPTAFYLCASSIGASGRGETQYFGPGTRLLVL.

This clonotype was counted only a few times. V and J are TRBV11-2 and TRBJ1-2, with no clear D. V lost 1 base to trimming and J lost 0 bases, with 9 bases between them. The CDR3 runs to 15 residues. CDR1 SGHAT and CDR2 FQNNGV come from the germline V gene. The CDR3, as DNA: TGTGCCAGCAGCTTAGTATCAGATCCTAACTATGGCTACACCTTC. It encodes CASSLVSDPNYGYTF.

This clonotype appeared a few times. V is TRBV9 and J is TRBJ1-1; the match to TRBD1 covers 7 bases. This CDR3 region has 14 residues. Unmatched junction bases numbered 3, after V lost 3 bases and J lost 1 base. The germline CDR1 and CDR2 sequences are SGDLS and YYNGEE. In DNA form, the CDR3 reads TGTGCCAGCAGCGGACAGGGTCAGAACACTGAAGCTTTCTTT. As protein: CASSGQGQNTEAFF.

The V gene is TRBV20-1, the J gene TRBJ2-7; 8 nucleotides line up with TRBD2. Germline V lookup: CDR1 DFQATT, CDR2 SNEGSKA (reference sequence). This CDR3 has 13 amino acids. V dropped 5 bases and J dropped 5; count of bases not matched to a gene: 8. The CDR3: CSACIAGLNEQYF. The CDR3 DNA follows: TGCAGTGCTTGTATAGCGGGATTGAACGAGCAGTACTTC.

This clonotype occurred a few times. The rearrangement joins TRBV20-1 to TRBJ2-7; 9 bases are a match to TRBD1. This CDR3 contains 14 residues. The V gene's germline CDR1 is DFQATT and CDR2 SNEGSKA (reference sequence). V gave up 6 bases and J gave up 6 bases; unmatched junction bases: 12. DNA for the CDR3: TGCAGTGCACGTGCACCGGGACAGGGCCCCGAGCAGTACTTC. Encoded protein: CSARAPGQGPEQYF.

Notes on this clonotype: A junction end diverges from the germline sequence, so it may reflect a read error. The rearrangement uses TRBV10-3 and TRBJ2-6; 8 nucleotides line up with TRBD1. Germline assignment: CDR1 ENHRY and CDR2 SYGVKD. The CDR3 length is 15 residues. The CDR3 DNA follows: TGTGCCAGCAGTTACGGGGCGGACAGGGAAGAGGACCTGACTTTC. Translating gives CASSYGADREEDLTF.

As to this clonotype: This likely comes from a read error, as the CDR3 has no conserved phenylalanine or tryptophan at its end. The genes are TRBV2 and TRBJ2-2, with 7 bases identical to TRBD1. This CDR3 comprises 13 residues. The junction had 7 bases not matched to a gene; V was cut back by 11 bases and J by 4 bases. Germline values: CDR1 SNHLY, CDR2 FYNNEI. Written as DNA, the CDR3 is TGTGCCGTCCGACAGGGTTCCACCGGGGAGCTGTTTGTT. It yields the protein CAVRQGSTGELFV.

This clonotype was observed a handful of times. The V and J genes are TRBV10-2 and TRBJ1-5, with no clear D. This CDR3 contains 13 residues. Trimming removed 1 base at V and 5 bases at J, with 6 bases between. Germline CDR1 is WSHSY and CDR2 is SAAADI. The CDR3 region is CASSEFAYQPQHF. DNA of the CDR3: TGCGCCAGCAGTGAGTTTGCCTATCAGCCCCAGCATTTT.

This clonotype has a handful of counts. This chain's CDR3 is CASSLALGTEAFF. The CDR3 nucleotides are TGTGCCAGCAGCTTAGCTCTGGGCACTGAAGCTTTCTTT. The gene calls are TRBV7-6 and TRBJ1-1; D not certain. Per the germline V gene, CDR1 is SGHVS and CDR2 is FNYEAQ. Trimming left V 0 bases short and J 4 bases short, with 6 bases between. CDR3 length: 13 amino acids.

The chain links TRBV9 to TRBJ1-2; TRBD1 agrees at 9 bases. The germline CDR1 and CDR2 sequences are SGDLS and YYNGEE. V gave up 0 bases and J gave up 2 bases; unmatched junction bases: 8. The CDR3 length is 17 residues. The CDR3 DNA reads TGTGCCAGCAGCGTAGCTCGGGACAGGGTAACGAACTATGGCTACACCTTC. Its protein product is CASSVARDRVTNYGYTF.

The rearrangement links TRBV24-1 to TRBJ2-7; 7 bases fit TRBD1. The V gene's germline CDR1 is KGHDR and CDR2 SFDVKD. The V segment lost 5 bases and the J segment 4 bases; nucleotides outside the gene matches: 1. The CDR3 runs to 12 residues. The CDR3 reads CATSGQGYEQYF. The CDR3, as DNA: TGTGCCACCAGTGGACAGGGTTACGAGCAGTACTTC.

The chain carries TRBV7-9 and TRBJ1-4, with a tentative D call TRBD1 (6 bases). Germline-derived CDR1 and CDR2 are SEHNR and FQNEAQ (reference sequence). The CDR3 runs 16 residues. Trimming took 5 bases from V and 4 from J, leaving 17 bases between them. The CDR3 here is CASSPDSGSVNEKLFF. DNA for the CDR3: TGTGCCAGCAGCCCGGACAGTGGGTCCGTTAATGAAAAACTGTTTTTT.

J is TRBJ2-7 and V is TRBV2; 7 nucleotides align to TRBD1. There are 15 residues in the CDR3. With V trimmed by 7 bases and J by 7 bases, 16 bases remained unmatched. CDR1 is SNHLY, CDR2 FYNNEI, per germline. The CDR3 DNA reads as TGTGCCAGCACTCTGACCGGACAGGCTTTTGGTGAGCAGTACTTC. It yields the protein CASTLTGQAFGEQYF.

The gene calls are TRBV11-2 and TRBJ1-1; D is undetermined. Trimming pared 4 bases from V and 8 bases from J, leaving 8 bases between. The CDR3 is made up of 11 amino acids. Germline V gives CDR1 SGHAT, CDR2 FQNNGV. The CDR3 loop reads CASSSTPEAFF. In DNA, the CDR3 is TGTGCCAGCAGCTCGACACCGGAAGCTTTCTTT.

The chain is built from TRBV20-1 and TRBJ1-1; D ambiguous. CDR1 and CDR2 (germline): DFQATT, SNEGSKA (reference sequence). The CDR3 is 13 residues long. With 2 bases removed from V and 4 bases from J, the gap between germline ends came to 11 bases. The CDR3 reads CSARQLSGTEAFF. Written as DNA, the CDR3 is TGCAGTGCTAGACAGCTTAGCGGCACTGAAGCTTTCTTT.